Below, one T cell receptor beta chain is given with its context. The antigen is undetermined. This sample is drawn from a study of cytomegalovirus exposure and HLA in healthy donors. Overall study context: A subsequent analysis stated that the 100 to 150 validation repertoires were run on the same platform as the roughly 620 first-cohort repertoires.

Points from the study as a whole: Reported results showed that the classifier diagnosed cytomegalovirus status with high specificity and sensitivity.

The method was immunoSEQ multiplex PCR; TCRdb's version includes in-frame clones alone and lacks a portion of them. The data contain approximately 160,000 clones, roughly 89% of them singletons. The specimen sequenced was PBMCs. The clonotype was recovered from a woman aged 18 to 35 in good health and CMV-seropositive.

DNA of the CDR3: TGTGCCTGGAGTGTACGGGACAGGGGGAATGTTGGCTACACCTTC. Amino acid sequence: CAWSVRDRGNVGYTF. The chain carries TRBV30 and TRBJ1-2, with TRBD1 identical over 11 bases. This CDR3 comprises 15 residues. J lost 7 bases, V lost 0 bases, and 7 bases had no gene match. Germline V gene lookup returns CDR1 GTSNPN and CDR2 SVGIG (reference sequence).